One sample yielded the 2 T cell receptor beta chains listed below, sequenced in a study of tumor and adjacent non-tumor tissue in lung cancer. Three rounds of nested PCR, following a modified ARM-PCR protocol, produced the TCRbeta library. MiXCR, applied by TCRdb to the multiplex PCR reads, yields one record per CDR3 protein. The sample has roughly 220,000 distinct CDR3 sequences, 70% to 75% seen once. RNA was extracted from bulk tissue without any cell sorting. Sample: lung tumor tissue. These receptors were obtained from a man in his 60s with non-small cell lung cancer.

Note on this clonotype: With a much larger clone just one base away, this may be a read error. The rearrangement uses TRBV20-1 and TRBJ1-2; possibly TRBD1 for D (5 bases). Per the germline V gene, CDR1 is DFQATT and CDR2 is SNEGSKA (reference sequence). The CDR3 totals 11 residues. The CDR3 DNA reads as TGCAGTGCTAGAGTAGGGGATGGCTGCACCTTC. Translating it yields CSARVGDGCTF.

With respect to this clonotype: This sequence may be a read error, since a much larger clone differs from it by one base. This rearrangement joins TRBV4-3 to TRBJ2-2; D ambiguous. V was cut by 0 bases and J by 0 bases, with 8 bases left in between. From germline, CDR1 is LGHNA and CDR2 YSLEER. This CDR3 region has 16 residues. DNA of the CDR3: TGCGCCAGCAGCCAAGAAGCCGTCGCGAACACCGGGGAGCTGTTTTTT. Its translation: CASSQEAVANTGELFF.